The 22 T cell receptor beta chains below come from one sample, sequenced in a study of control samples from healthy donors and cancer patients. Produced via immunoSEQ multiplex PCR; TCRdb's table is partial and in-frame only. The data show roughly 59,000 clones, with roughly nine tenths seen just once and roughly 1.5% held by the top ten. Sequencing was carried out using PBMCs. The receptor set was obtained from a man between 35 and 55 years old with colorectal cancer.

The chain joins TRBV3-1 (or the pseudogene TRBV3-2) to TRBJ2-7; TRBD2 matches at 11 bases. From germline, CDR1 is LGHDT and CDR2 YNNKEL (reference sequence). V lost 4 bases and J lost 6; bases outside the gene matches: 5. This CDR3 has 14 amino acids. Written as DNA, the CDR3 is TGTGCCAGCAGCCGTAGCGGGGGGGCATTCGAGCAGTACTTC. This gives the protein CASSRSGGAFEQYF.

The gene calls are TRBV7-2 and TRBJ2-5, with D possibly matching TRBD2 (6 bases). The CDR3 totals 15 residues. V gave up 1 base and J gave up 4 bases, with 13 bases separating them. The germline V gene encodes CDR1 SGHTA and CDR2 FQGNSA. For the CDR3, the DNA is TGTGCCAGCAGCTTAGGGGGACTGTCAGGAGAGACCCAGTACTTC. Translating gives CASSLGGLSGETQYF.

To note about this clone: The same CDR3 also results from other DNA sequences found in this sample. This chain uses TRBV5-6 with TRBJ2-5; perhaps TRBD1 as D (5 bases). V shed 0 bases and J shed 2 bases, with 8 bases lying between them. Per the germline V gene, CDR1 is SGHDT and CDR2 is YYEEEE. This CDR3 comprises 14 residues. CDR3 coding DNA: TGTGCCAGCAGCTTGGGACAGCGACAAGAGACCCAGTACTTC. Translation: CASSLGQRQETQYF.

Points on this clone: Other DNA sequences in the sample encode the same CDR3. The chain combines TRBV18 with TRBJ2-5; D is uncertain. The V end lost 3 bases, the J end lost 4 bases, and 9 bases lay between the germline ends. This CDR3 is built from 13 residues. CDR1 and CDR2 (germline): KGHSH, LQKENI. CDR3 sequence: CASSPGLGETQYF. DNA of the CDR3: TGTGCCAGCTCACCGGGCCTCGGAGAGACCCAGTACTTC.

The chain employs TRBV19 and TRBJ2-1; D not resolved. With 10 bases removed from V and 6 bases from J, the gap between germline ends came to 13 bases. Germline CDR1 and CDR2: LNHDA and SQIVND (reference sequence). The CDR3 contains 12 residues. The CDR3: CATLGDVNEQFF. In DNA form, the CDR3 reads TGTGCCACCCTTGGGGATGTCAATGAGCAGTTCTTC.

The count of this clone is one. The chain employs TRBV6-5 and TRBJ1-2, with 7 bases identical to TRBD1. The germline V gene encodes CDR1 MNHEY and CDR2 SVGAGI. The V gene end was trimmed by 2 bases and the J gene end by 3 bases; junction bases not matched to a gene: 6. The CDR3 has 15 residues. This chain's CDR3 is CASSYGLGQYYGYTF. The CDR3 DNA follows: TGTGCCAGCAGTTACGGGTTGGGACAGTACTATGGCTACACCTTC.

The J gene is TRBJ2-3, the V gene TRBV5-8; D ambiguous. The CDR3 is 18 amino acids. Per germline, CDR1 SGHTS and CDR2 YDEGEE. Trimming left V 2 bases short and J 0 bases short, with 19 bases between. Here the CDR3 reads CASSFGSGGQLSTDTQYF. CDR3 coding DNA: TGTGCCAGCAGCTTCGGTTCCGGTGGGCAGTTAAGCACAGATACGCAGTATTTT.

The J gene is TRBJ2-6, the V gene TRBV5-6, with TRBD1 identical over 7 bases. The CDR3 is 17 residues long. Losses at the gene ends were 4 bases for V and 0 bases for J; bases not matched to a gene: 7. The germline gives CDR1 SGHDT, CDR2 YYEEEE. CDR3 sequence reads: CASSQGGVPSGANVLTF. The CDR3 DNA sequence: TGTGCCAGCAGCCAAGGGGGCGTACCCTCTGGGGCCAACGTCCTGACTTTC.

V gene TRBV4-3 combines with J gene TRBJ1-1; TRBD1 aligns across 9 bases. V shed 0 bases and J 10 bases; nucleotides not matched to a gene: 6. Germline CDR1 reads LGHNA; CDR2 reads YSLEER. The CDR3 runs 14 residues. The CDR3 region is CASSQDPTGGGAFF. DNA of the CDR3: TGCGCCAGCAGCCAAGACCCGACAGGGGGTGGAGCTTTCTTT.

The genes are TRBV6-5 and TRBJ2-7, with D maybe TRBD1 (5 bases). Germline V gene sequence: CDR1 MNHEY, CDR2 SVGAGI. CDR3 length equals 15 residues. Trimming cost V 5 bases and J 2 bases, with 16 bases left between them. CDR3 residues: CASSPQDGQPYEQYF. As DNA, the CDR3 is TGTGCCAGCAGTCCACAGGACGGGCAGCCCTACGAGCAGTACTTC.

V and J are TRBV6-4 and TRBJ1-1; 10 bases agree with TRBD1. Per germline, CDR1 MRHNA and CDR2 SNTAGT. There are 16 residues in the CDR3. Trimming at V came to 8 bases and at J to 0 bases, leaving 9 bases not matched to a gene. The CDR3 is CASPGTGATLNTEAFF. As DNA, the CDR3 is TGTGCCAGCCCTGGGACAGGGGCTACTCTGAACACTGAAGCTTTCTTT.

V is TRBV5-1 and J is TRBJ1-1, with TRBD1 matching over 7 bases. CDR3 length: 18 amino acids. The J segment lost 2 bases and the V segment lost 2 bases, leaving 15 bases of the junction unmatched. Germline V lookup: CDR1 SGHRS, CDR2 YFSETQ. In nucleotides, the CDR3 is TGCGCCAGCAGCTTCAGCCGGGACAGAAGTCCCTCAAACACTGAAGCTTTCTTT. The encoded protein is CASSFSRDRSPSNTEAFF.

The V and J genes are TRBV19 and TRBJ1-2; the D gene is possibly TRBD1 (5 bases). The CDR3 loop spans 15 amino acids. CDR1 and CDR2 (germline): LNHDA, SQIVND (reference sequence). Trimming took 0 bases from V and 4 from J, leaving 12 bases between them. Here the CDR3 reads CASSIEGLRGYGYTF. As DNA, the CDR3 is TGTGCCAGTAGTATAGAGGGGTTGAGGGGCTATGGCTACACCTTC.

This clone was picked up one time. V usage is TRBV19 and J usage is TRBJ1-5; D not resolved. V lost 7 bases, J lost 4 bases, and 11 bases lay in between. Germline-derived CDR1 and CDR2 are LNHDA and SQIVND (reference sequence). The CDR3 runs to 13 residues. The CDR3 DNA reads TGTGCCAGTAACCTTCGGGGTAATCAGCCCCAGCATTTT. Encoded protein: CASNLRGNQPQHF. The full variable domain, rest sourced from reference TRBV19 and TRBJ1-5, is DGGITQSPKYLFRKEGQNVTLSCEQNLNHDAMYWYRQDPGQGLRLIYYSQIVNDFQKGDIAEGYSVSREKKESFPLTVTSAQKNPTAFYLCASNLRGNQPQHFGDGTRLSIL.

The rearrangement joins TRBV7-3 to TRBJ2-4, with 7 nucleotides matching TRBD1. With V trimmed by 1 base and J by 8 bases, 2 bases remained unmatched. Germline V lookup: CDR1 SGHTA, CDR2 FQGTGA. The CDR3 loop spans 13 amino acids. The CDR3 DNA is TGTGCCAGCAGCTTAAACAGGGGCGACATTCAGTACTTC. As protein: CASSLNRGDIQYF.

This chain connects TRBV2 to TRBJ2-4; no definite D call. CDR1 SNHLY and CDR2 FYNNEI come from the germline V gene. The germline V and J ends were trimmed by 3 bases and 0 bases, with 9 bases remaining between them. The CDR3 runs to 15 residues. The CDR3 protein is CASSDQNLAKNIQYF. The CDR3 nucleotides are TGTGCCAGCAGTGATCAGAATCTAGCCAAAAACATTCAGTACTTC.

The chain combines TRBV6-5 with TRBJ2-5; the D gene is possibly TRBD1 (6 bases). With 8 bases removed from V and 5 bases from J, the gap between germline ends came to 9 bases. This CDR3 contains 11 residues. From germline, CDR1 is MNHEY and CDR2 SVGAGI. The CDR3 DNA follows: TGTGCCAGCGGGACAAGGGAGACCCAGTACTTC. This encodes CASGTRETQYF.

V and J are TRBV6-4 and TRBJ2-6; 7 bases are shared with TRBD1. With V trimmed by 5 bases and J by 2 bases, 3 bases remained unmatched. The CDR3 is made up of 15 amino acids. Germline CDR1 reads MRHNA; CDR2 reads SNTAGT. The CDR3 loop reads CASSTGAAGANVLTF. The DNA for the CDR3 is TGTGCCAGCAGTACAGGGGCTGCTGGGGCCAACGTCCTGACTTTC.

The chain couples TRBV3-1 (or the pseudogene TRBV3-2) to TRBJ2-1; 7 nucleotides line up with TRBD2. This CDR3 contains 16 residues. Germline V lookup: CDR1 LGHDT, CDR2 YNNKEL (reference sequence). Trimming at V came to 3 bases and at J to 6 bases, leaving 11 bases not matched to a gene. The CDR3 nucleotides read TGTGCCAGCAGCCACGTACGGACTAGTGGTTTCAATGAGCAGTTCTTC. Residues: CASSHVRTSGFNEQFF.

Points on this clone: At the DNA level, this CDR3 is encoded by other sequences in the same sample as well. The chain carries TRBV9 and TRBJ2-5; 9 bases match TRBD1. CDR3 size: 14 residues. With 4 bases clipped from V and 3 bases from J, the junction kept 4 bases outside the gene matches. The germline CDR1 and CDR2 sequences are SGDLS and YYNGEE. This CDR3 is CASSPGTGKETQYF. The CDR3 DNA is TGTGCCAGCAGCCCAGGGACAGGGAAAGAGACCCAGTACTTC.

This rearrangement joins TRBV5-8 to TRBJ1-1; no clear D. Between the trimmed V and J ends, which lost 4 bases and 1 base, there was a span of 8 bases. There are 13 residues in the CDR3. Germline V lookup: CDR1 SGHTS, CDR2 YDEGEE. The CDR3 nucleotides read TGTGCCAGCAGCCGACGGACGAACACTGAAGCTTTCTTT. It is translated as CASSRRTNTEAFF.

The chain joins TRBV5-1 to TRBJ2-5; 8 bases align to TRBD1. Per the germline V gene, CDR1 is SGHRS and CDR2 is YFSETQ. This CDR3 has 14 amino acids. Trimming cost V 3 bases and J 7 bases; bases outside gene matches: 8. The CDR3, as DNA: TGCGCCAGCAGCTCCGGGACAGGTTTTGTGACCCAGTACTTC. This translates into CASSSGTGFVTQYF.